This TCR beta chain was recorded in a study of cytomegalovirus exposure and HLA in healthy donors. Study information: Of a few hundred genotyped donors, roughly 76% grouped in the Caucasian-associated ancestry cluster.

Study results and limitations: An analysis done earlier found most TCR beta V segments productive about 87% or about 30% of the time. In a later analysis, common viral pathogens appeared linked to several of the most significant clusters. It was reported that TCR beta sequences correctly inferred the HLA-A and HLA-B alleles for most subjects.

The PCR was carried out with 60 Vbeta primers and 13 Jbeta primers. Using immunoSEQ multiplex PCR, the repertoire was profiled, and TCRdb retains in-frame clones only, with some absent. The sample records 130,000 or so clones, 65% to 80% being singletons. V dropped 4 bases and J dropped 10 bases, with 14 bases sitting between them. CDR1 MDHEN and CDR2 SYDVKM come from the germline V gene. The CDR3 length is 13 residues. This clone was seen only a few times. The antigen is unknown. The chain is built from TRBV28 and TRBJ2-1, with D possibly matching TRBD2 (5 bases). This clonotype was sampled from a male donor in good health and CMV-seropositive. The sequencing input was PBMCs. The CDR3 DNA follows: TGTGCCAGCAGTTGGTCGGGAATAAGGGAGCAGTTCTTC. Protein: CASSWSGIREQFF. Filled out from reference TRBV28 and TRBJ2-1, the complete variable domain reads DVKVTQSSRYLVKRTGEKVFLECVQDMDHENMFWYRQDPGLGLRLIYFSYDVKMKEKGDIPEGYSVSREKKERFSLILESASTNQTSMYLCASSWSGIREQFFGPGTRLTVL.